The 2 T cell receptor beta chains presented below share a single source sample, sequenced in a study of shared clonotypes between healthy human individuals. TCRdb's table, derived via immunoSEQ multiplex PCR, lists solely in-frame clones and lacks some. The table includes just over 2,000,000 clones, over 85% detected once. The sequencing sample was made of naive CD4+ T cells sorted from blood. Subset meaning: CD45RA+ positively selected. The source of these receptors is a man aged 18 to 30 in good health.

V gene TRBV27 combines with J gene TRBJ2-7, with 10 bases lining up with TRBD1. The trim removed 5 bases at V and 6 bases at J, leaving 7 bases unmatched. Germline assignment: CDR1 MNHEY and CDR2 SMNVEV (reference sequence). This CDR3 has 14 amino acids. DNA of the CDR3: TGTGCCAGCAGTGACGGACAGGGGGGTTCCGAGCAGTACTTC. Residues: CASSDGQGGSEQYF.

The rearrangement links TRBV14 to TRBJ2-3, with a possible D match to TRBD1 (5 bases). The germline CDR1 and CDR2 sequences are SGHDN and FVKESK. There are 13 residues in the CDR3. Trimming left V 6 bases short and J 7 bases short, with 14 bases between. This CDR3 is CASRNTGENTQYF. The CDR3 bases are TGTGCCAGCAGAAACACAGGTGAAAATACGCAGTATTTT. Drawing the rest from reference TRBV14 and TRBJ2-3, the complete variable domain is EAGVTQFPSHSVIEKGQTVTLRCDPISGHDNLYWYRRVMGKEIKFLLHFVKESKQDESGMPNNRFLAERTGGTYSTLKVQPAELEDSGVYFCASRNTGENTQYFGPGTRLTVL.